The entry below gives a single T cell receptor (beta chain) sequence along with its context. In the authors' methods: By means of reference gene primer amplification, nucleated cell counts were estimated. Assay used: immunoSEQ multiplex PCR; TCRdb lists only in-frame clones, some missing. V and J calls plus clone size are reproduced from that table; the DNA served to infer D and trimming. The sample carries roughly 40,000 clones, more than 90% recorded once. This entry comes from a study of blood T cell repertoires in COVID-19. Study-wide background: Samples representing acute and convalescent COVID-19 were sourced from the United States, Italy and Spain. Sources were T cells, B-cell-depleted T cells, or PBMCs; the material itself was cDNA or gDNA.

The CDR3 is 17 residues long. J is TRBJ2-1 and V is TRBV21-1; TRBD2 is taken as the D call from the table, unchecked against the DNA. TRBV21-1 is assigned pseudogene status. The source is a human donor in a cohort sampled during active COVID-19. The sequencing input was peripheral blood. CDR3 sequence (DNA): TGTGCCAGCAGCCCAAAAGCGGGCCGGACTAGTAGCCATGAGCAGTTCTTC. It specifies CASSPKAGRTSSHEQFF.